Given below is one T cell receptor beta chain in context. Its antigen remains unidentified. Following RNA extraction, reverse transcription yielded cDNA that acted as the sequencing template. The repertoire was sequenced with immunoSEQ multiplex PCR; TCRdb's copy has only in-frame clones and lacks some. Here the sample spans some 130,000 clones, roughly 53% being singletons. There are 18 residues in the CDR3. Germline CDR1 and CDR2: SQVTM and ANQGSEA. V lost 4 bases to trimming and J lost 5 bases; unmatched junction nucleotides: 19. Specimens obtained from alopecia areata patients comprised lesional scalp punch biopsies and peripheral blood. The sample originates from a study of CD8+ T cells in alopecia areata. Study-level information: Treatment of the treated patients consisted of oral tofacitinib, 5 to 10 mg twice daily. Study-level results: Clonality in lesional scalp, especially alopecia totalis/universalis, exceeded that of normal scalp.

The receptor was derived from a human donor with alopecia areata. V is TRBV29-1 and J is TRBJ2-5; 10 bases line up with TRBD1. The sequencing used CD4+ T cells sorted from blood, collected at week 0. CDR3 bases: TGCAGCGTTGCCCAGGGACAGGGGCGACCCCCTGCCGGGGAGACCCAGTACTTC. Amino acids: CSVAQGQGRPPAGETQYF.